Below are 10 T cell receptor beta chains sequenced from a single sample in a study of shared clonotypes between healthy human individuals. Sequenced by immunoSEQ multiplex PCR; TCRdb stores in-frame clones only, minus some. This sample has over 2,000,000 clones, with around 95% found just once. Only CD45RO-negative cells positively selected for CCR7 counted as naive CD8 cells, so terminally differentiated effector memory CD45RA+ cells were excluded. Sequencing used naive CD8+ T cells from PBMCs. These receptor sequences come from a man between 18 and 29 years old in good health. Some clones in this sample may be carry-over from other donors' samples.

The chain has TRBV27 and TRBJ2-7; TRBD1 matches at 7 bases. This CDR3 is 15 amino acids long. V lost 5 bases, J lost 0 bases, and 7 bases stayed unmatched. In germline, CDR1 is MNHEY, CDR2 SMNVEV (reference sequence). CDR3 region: CASSLRDRNSYEQYF. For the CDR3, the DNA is TGTGCCAGCAGTCTCCGGGACAGAAACTCCTACGAGCAGTACTTC.

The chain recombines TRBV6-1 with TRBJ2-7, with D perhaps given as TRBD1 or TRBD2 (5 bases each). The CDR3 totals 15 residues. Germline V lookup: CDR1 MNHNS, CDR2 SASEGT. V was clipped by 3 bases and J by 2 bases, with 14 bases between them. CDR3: CASSEEPGPAYEQYF. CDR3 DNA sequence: TGTGCCAGCAGTGAGGAGCCGGGACCCGCCTACGAGCAGTACTTC.

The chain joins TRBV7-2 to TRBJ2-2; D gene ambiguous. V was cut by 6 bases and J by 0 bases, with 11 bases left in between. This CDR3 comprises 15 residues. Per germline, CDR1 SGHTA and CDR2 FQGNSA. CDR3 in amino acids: CASRKGPSNTGELFF. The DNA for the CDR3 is TGTGCCAGCAGGAAAGGACCATCGAACACCGGGGAGCTGTTTTTT.

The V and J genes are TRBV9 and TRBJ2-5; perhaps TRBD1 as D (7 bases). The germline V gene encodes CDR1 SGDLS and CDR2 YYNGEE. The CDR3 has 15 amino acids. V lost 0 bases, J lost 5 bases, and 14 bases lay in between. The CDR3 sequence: CASSVVGRGRETQYF. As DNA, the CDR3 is TGTGCCAGCAGCGTAGTTGGCAGGGGGAGGGAGACCCAGTACTTC.

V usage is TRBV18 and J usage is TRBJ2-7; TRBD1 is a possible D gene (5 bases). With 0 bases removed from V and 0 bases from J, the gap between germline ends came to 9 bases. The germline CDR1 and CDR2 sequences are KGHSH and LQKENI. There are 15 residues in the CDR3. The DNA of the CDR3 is TGTGCCAGCTCACCACCGCGGCAGGGCTCCTACGAGCAGTACTTC. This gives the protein CASSPPRQGSYEQYF.

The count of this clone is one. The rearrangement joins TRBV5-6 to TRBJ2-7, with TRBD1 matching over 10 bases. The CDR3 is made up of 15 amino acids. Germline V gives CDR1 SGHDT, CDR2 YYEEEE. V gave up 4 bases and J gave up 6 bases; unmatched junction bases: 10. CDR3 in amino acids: CASSAAGQGYFEQYF. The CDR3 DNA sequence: TGTGCCAGCAGCGCAGCGGGACAGGGGTATTTCGAGCAGTACTTC.

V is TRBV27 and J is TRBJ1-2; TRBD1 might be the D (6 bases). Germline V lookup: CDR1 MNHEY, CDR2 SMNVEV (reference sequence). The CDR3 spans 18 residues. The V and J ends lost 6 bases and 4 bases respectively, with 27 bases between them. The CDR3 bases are TGTGCCAGCAGCAATAACCTCGATGAACAGGGTTGGGGCTATGGCTACACCTTC. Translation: CASSNNLDEQGWGYGYTF.

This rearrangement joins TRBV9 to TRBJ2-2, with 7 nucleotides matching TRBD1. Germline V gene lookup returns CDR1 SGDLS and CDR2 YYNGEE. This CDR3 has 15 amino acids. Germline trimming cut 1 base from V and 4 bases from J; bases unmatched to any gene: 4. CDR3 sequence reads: CASSVSGQSTGELFF. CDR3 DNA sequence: TGTGCCAGCAGCGTATCGGGACAGTCCACCGGGGAGCTGTTTTTT.

CDR3 DNA sequence: TGCGCCAGCAGCTGGTATGAGGCGAACACTGAAGCTTTCTTT. Translated, it gives CASSWYEANTEAFF. The rearrangement joins TRBV5-1 to TRBJ1-1, with D uncertain. The length of the CDR3 is 14 residues. Germline V lookup: CDR1 SGHRS, CDR2 YFSETQ. V lost 3 bases and J 1 base, leaving 10 bases between the germline ends.

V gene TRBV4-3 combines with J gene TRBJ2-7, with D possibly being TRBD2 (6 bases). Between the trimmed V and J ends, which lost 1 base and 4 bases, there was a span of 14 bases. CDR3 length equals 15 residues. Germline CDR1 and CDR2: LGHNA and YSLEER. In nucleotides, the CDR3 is TGCGCCAGCAGCCAAGTAGCGGAACCGGCGTACGAGCAGTACTTC. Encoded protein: CASSQVAEPAYEQYF.